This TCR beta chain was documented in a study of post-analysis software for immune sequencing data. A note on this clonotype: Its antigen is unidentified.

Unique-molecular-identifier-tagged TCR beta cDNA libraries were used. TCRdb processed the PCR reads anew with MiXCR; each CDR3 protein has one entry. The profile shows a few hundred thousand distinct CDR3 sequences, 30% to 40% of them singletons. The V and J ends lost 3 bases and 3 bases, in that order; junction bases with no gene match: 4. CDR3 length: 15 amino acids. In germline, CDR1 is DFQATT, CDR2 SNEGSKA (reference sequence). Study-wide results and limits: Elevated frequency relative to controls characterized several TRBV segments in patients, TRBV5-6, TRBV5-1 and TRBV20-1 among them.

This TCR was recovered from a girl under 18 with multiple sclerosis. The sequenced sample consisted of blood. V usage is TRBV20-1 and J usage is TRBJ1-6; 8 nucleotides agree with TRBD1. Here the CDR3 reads CSARDRAIYNSPLHF. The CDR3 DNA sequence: TGCAGTGCTAGGGACAGGGCAATCTATAATTCACCCCTCCACTTT.